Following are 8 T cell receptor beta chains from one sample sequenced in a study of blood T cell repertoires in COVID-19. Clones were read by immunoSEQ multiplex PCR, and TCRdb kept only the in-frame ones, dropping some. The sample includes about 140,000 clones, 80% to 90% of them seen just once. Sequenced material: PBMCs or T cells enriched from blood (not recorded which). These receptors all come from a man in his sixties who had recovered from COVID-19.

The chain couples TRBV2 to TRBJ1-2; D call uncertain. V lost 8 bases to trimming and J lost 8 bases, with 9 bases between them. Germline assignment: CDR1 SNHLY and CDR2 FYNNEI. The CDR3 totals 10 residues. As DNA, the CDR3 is TGTGCCAGCGGGAGTCGGGGCTACACCTTC. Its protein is CASGSRGYTF.

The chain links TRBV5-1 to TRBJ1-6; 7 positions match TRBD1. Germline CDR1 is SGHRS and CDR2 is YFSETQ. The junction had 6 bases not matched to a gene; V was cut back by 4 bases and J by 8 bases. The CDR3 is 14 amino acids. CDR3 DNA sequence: TGCGCCAGCAGCCCTGGACAGGATTATTCACCCCTCCACTTT. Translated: CASSPGQDYSPLHF.

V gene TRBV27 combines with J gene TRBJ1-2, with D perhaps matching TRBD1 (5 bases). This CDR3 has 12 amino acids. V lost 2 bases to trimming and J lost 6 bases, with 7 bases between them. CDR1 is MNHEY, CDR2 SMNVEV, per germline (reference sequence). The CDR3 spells CASSLQGDGYTF. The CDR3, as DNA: TGTGCCAGCAGTTTACAGGGCGATGGCTACACCTTC.

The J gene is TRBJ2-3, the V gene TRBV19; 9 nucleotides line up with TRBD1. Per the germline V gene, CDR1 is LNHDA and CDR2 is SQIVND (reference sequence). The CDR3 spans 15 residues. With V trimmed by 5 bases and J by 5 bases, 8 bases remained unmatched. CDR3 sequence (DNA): TGTGCCAGTAGTCGGGGACAGGGATGGTTAGATACGCAGTATTTT. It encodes CASSRGQGWLDTQYF. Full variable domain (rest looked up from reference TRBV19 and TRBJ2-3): DGGITQSPKYLFRKEGQNVTLSCEQNLNHDAMYWYRQDPGQGLRLIYYSQIVNDFQKGDIAEGYSVSREKKESFPLTVTSAQKNPTAFYLCASSRGQGWLDTQYFGPGTRLTVL.

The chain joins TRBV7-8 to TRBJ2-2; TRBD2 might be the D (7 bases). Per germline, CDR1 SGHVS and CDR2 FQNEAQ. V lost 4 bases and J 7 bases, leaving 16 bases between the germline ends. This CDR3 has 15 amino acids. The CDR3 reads CASSSARGGSGELFF. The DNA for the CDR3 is TGTGCCAGCAGCTCTGCCAGGGGAGGGAGCGGGGAGCTGTTTTTT. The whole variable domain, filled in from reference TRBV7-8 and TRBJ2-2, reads GAGVSQSPRYKVAKRGQDVALRCDPISGHVSLFWYQQALGQGPEFLTYFQNEAQLDKSGLPSDRFFAERPEGSVSTLKIQRTQQEDSAVYLCASSSARGGSGELFFGEGSRLTVL.

This CDR3 reads CASCWTIDDYGYTF. The CDR3 DNA reads as TGTGCAAGTTGTTGGACAATAGATGACTATGGCTACACCTTC. This rearrangement joins TRBV12-2 to TRBJ1-2; whether TRBD1, the table's D call, matches the DNA was not checked. TRBV12-2 is a listed pseudogene. The CDR3 covers 14 residues.

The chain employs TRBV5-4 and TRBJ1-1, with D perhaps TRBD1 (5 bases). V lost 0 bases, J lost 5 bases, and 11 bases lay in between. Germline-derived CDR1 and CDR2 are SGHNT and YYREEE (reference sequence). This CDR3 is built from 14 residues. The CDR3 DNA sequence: TGTGCCAGCAGCTTGGTTGGGGGGAGAACTGAAGCTTTCTTT. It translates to CASSLVGGRTEAFF.

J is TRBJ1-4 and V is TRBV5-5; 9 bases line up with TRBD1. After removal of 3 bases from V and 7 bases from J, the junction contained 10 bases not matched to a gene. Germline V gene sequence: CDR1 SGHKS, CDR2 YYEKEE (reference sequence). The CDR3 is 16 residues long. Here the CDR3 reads CASSWRTGGKGEKLFF. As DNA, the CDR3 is TGTGCCAGCAGCTGGAGAACAGGGGGCAAGGGTGAAAAACTGTTTTTT.